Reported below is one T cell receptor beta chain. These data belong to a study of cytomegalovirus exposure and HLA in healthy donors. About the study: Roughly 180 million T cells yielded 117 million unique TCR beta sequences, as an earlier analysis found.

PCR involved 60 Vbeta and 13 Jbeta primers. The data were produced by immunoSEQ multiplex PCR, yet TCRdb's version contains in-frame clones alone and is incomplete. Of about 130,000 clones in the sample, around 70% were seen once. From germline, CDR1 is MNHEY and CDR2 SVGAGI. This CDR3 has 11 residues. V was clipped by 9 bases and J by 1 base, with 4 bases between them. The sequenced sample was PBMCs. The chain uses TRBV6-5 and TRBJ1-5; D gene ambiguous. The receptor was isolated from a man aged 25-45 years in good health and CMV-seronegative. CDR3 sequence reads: CASGSNQPQHF. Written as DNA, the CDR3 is TGTGCCAGTGGCAGCAATCAGCCCCAGCATTTT.